These 5 T cell receptor beta chains were all obtained from the same sample, sequenced in a study of cytomegalovirus exposure and HLA in healthy donors. Primers for the PCR totalled 60 Vbeta and 13 Jbeta. Produced via immunoSEQ multiplex PCR; TCRdb's table is partial and in-frame only. The sample gives about 190,000 clones, almost 85% of which show up once; 0.2% to 0.3% is in the top ten. Sequences were obtained from PBMCs. The receptors were gathered from a boy between 10 and 17 years old in good health and CMV-seronegative.

This clone was counted a few times. J is TRBJ2-3 and V is TRBV4-1; 8 nucleotides align to TRBD2. J was trimmed by 6 bases and V by 0 bases; bases with no gene match: 11. Germline V gives CDR1 MGHRA, CDR2 YSYEKL. This CDR3 comprises 17 residues. The CDR3 DNA reads TGCGCCAGCAGCCAAGATACGGCAGCGGGAGTATTTGATACGCAGTATTTT. This encodes CASSQDTAAGVFDTQYF.

This chain joins TRBV10-3 and TRBJ1-2; D not resolved. V was shortened by 0 bases and J by 2 bases, with 16 bases between the two germline ends. The CDR3 is 17 residues long. The germline V gene encodes CDR1 ENHRY and CDR2 SYGVKD. The CDR3 region is CAISESPTVTSNYGYTF. As DNA, the CDR3 is TGTGCCATCAGTGAGTCACCCACGGTTACCTCGAACTATGGCTACACCTTC.

As DNA, the CDR3 is TGTGCCAGCAGCTTACAGGGAACCTCTGGGGCCAACGTCCTGACTTTC. This sequence encodes CASSLQGTSGANVLTF. This rearrangement joins TRBV7-2 to TRBJ2-6, with D perhaps TRBD1 (5 bases). Trimming took 2 bases from V and 0 from J, leaving 8 bases between them. The CDR3 extends over 16 amino acids. Germline V CDR1 and CDR2: SGHTA, FQGNSA.

The V call is TRBV5-1, the J call TRBJ2-5; D is possibly TRBD2 (6 bases). The J call may be mistaken, given a closer DNA end match to TRBJ2-7. This CDR3 is 14 amino acids long. Germline V lookup: CDR1 SGHRS, CDR2 YFSETQ. The CDR3 sequence is CASSPGLLSYEQYF. The CDR3, as DNA: TGCGCCAGCAGCCCGGGACTCCTCTCCTACGAGCAGTACTTC.

The chain has TRBV6-1 and TRBJ1-5; possible D gene TRBD1, 5 bases. Trimming stripped 0 bases from V and 2 bases from J, with 14 bases between. The V gene's germline CDR1 is MNHNS and CDR2 SASEGT. This CDR3 is 17 amino acids long. CDR3 in amino acids: CASSEADSATRNQPQHF. CDR3 nucleotides: TGTGCCAGCAGTGAAGCTGACAGTGCGACCCGCAATCAGCCCCAGCATTTT.